This T cell receptor beta chain was sequenced for a study of Tregs in tolerant kidney transplant recipients. The assay was immunoSEQ multiplex PCR, and TCRdb's table has in-frame clones only and misses some. The repertoire includes nearly 95,000 clones, over 85% of them detected once, and 0.46% sits in the top ten. Between the trimmed V and J ends, which lost 3 bases and 5 bases, there was a span of 12 bases. Germline values: CDR1 LGHNA, CDR2 YNFKEQ. This CDR3 spans 14 amino acids. V and J are TRBV4-2 and TRBJ2-3, with D perhaps TRBD1 (6 bases). The sequencing here drew on CD4+ T cells from blood, taken before the transplant. The sequence came from a human donor who received a combined kidney and bone marrow transplant. As DNA, the CDR3 is TGTGCCAGCAGCCAGTCCGACAGGATAGATACGCAGTATTTT. It translates to CASSQSDRIDTQYF.